This T cell receptor beta chain was recovered during a study of identical twins. The germline gives CDR1 LNHDA, CDR2 SQIVND (reference sequence). With V trimmed by 5 bases and J by 5 bases, 6 bases remained unmatched. This CDR3 comprises 16 residues. Addition of a universal primer site occurred through template switching, and cDNA carried unique molecular identifiers. TCRdb re-called the 5' RACE reads through MiXCR, storing one row per CDR3 protein. The sample holds under 250,000 distinct CDR3 sequences, around a tenth seen once. Healthy Caucasians alone served as donors. For this clonotype: Its antigen is undetermined.

Findings and caveats of the study: Models underpredicted monozygotic twin sharing of out-of-frame TCR alpha.

This chain links TRBV19 with TRBJ2-5, with 15 bases identical to TRBD2. The receptor was derived from a woman between 18 and 29 years old in good health. The source material was memory (CD45RO+) T cells sorted from blood. The CDR3 nucleotides read TGTGCCAGTAGTTGGACTAGCGGGGGGGCCGGGGAGACCCAGTACTTC. Its translation is CASSWTSGGAGETQYF.